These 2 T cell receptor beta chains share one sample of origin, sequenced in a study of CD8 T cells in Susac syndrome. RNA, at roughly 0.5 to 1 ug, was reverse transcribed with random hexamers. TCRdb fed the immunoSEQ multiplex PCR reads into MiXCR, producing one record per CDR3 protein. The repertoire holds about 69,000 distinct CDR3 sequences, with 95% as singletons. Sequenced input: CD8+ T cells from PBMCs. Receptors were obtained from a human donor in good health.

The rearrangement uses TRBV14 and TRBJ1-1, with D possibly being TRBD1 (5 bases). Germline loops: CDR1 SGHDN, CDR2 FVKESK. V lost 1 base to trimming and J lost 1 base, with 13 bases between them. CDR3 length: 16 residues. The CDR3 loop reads CASSQGRGLANTEAFF. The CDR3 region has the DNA TGTGCCAGCAGCCAAGGTAGGGGACTGGCGAACACTGAAGCTTTCTTT.

The CDR3 sequence is CASSFGGFTEAFF. Written as DNA, the CDR3 is TGTGCCAGCAGTTTCGGAGGATTTACTGAAGCTTTCTTT. The chain uses TRBV27 and TRBJ1-1; D remains ambiguous. The V gene's germline CDR1 is MNHEY and CDR2 SMNVEV (reference sequence). The V end was cut by 3 bases, the J end by 5 bases, with 10 bases between. The CDR3 runs to 13 residues.